The 22 T cell receptor beta chains presented below share a single source sample, sequenced in a study of Graves' ophthalmopathy and Graves' hyperthyroidism. CDR3 regions of TCR beta were amplified from RNA transcripts. Second-round multiplex PCR followed a first-round RT-PCR using HTBI primers. Via MiXCR, TCRdb re-called the multiplex PCR reads, giving one row per CDR3 protein. The sample contains roughly 400,000 distinct CDR3 sequences, roughly 14% of which appear only once. Sample: peripheral blood. The receptors stem from a woman younger than 35 with stable Graves' hyperthyroidism.

This clonotype was picked up many times. The chain recombines TRBV6-1 with TRBJ2-7; TRBD1 might be the D (7 bases). The CDR3 runs to 15 residues. Germline V lookup: CDR1 MNHNS, CDR2 SASEGT. V lost 7 bases and J 1 base, leaving 17 bases between the germline ends. CDR3 residues: CASTPRQGGSYEQYF. DNA of the CDR3: TGTGCCAGCACACCGAGACAGGGAGGATCCTACGAGCAGTACTTC.

The sample holds many counts of this clonotype. The V call is TRBV20-1, the J call TRBJ1-6; TRBD1 agrees at 8 bases. J lost 7 bases, V lost 6 bases, and 5 bases had no gene match. CDR3 length: 13 amino acids. CDR1 and CDR2 from the germline V gene are DFQATT and SNEGSKA (reference sequence). The CDR3 loop reads CSATGGMNSPLHF. CDR3 bases: TGCAGTGCCACAGGGGGAATGAATTCACCCCTCCACTTT.

The rearrangement links TRBV6-1 to TRBJ2-7; 8 bases line up with TRBD1. The germline gives CDR1 MNHNS, CDR2 SASEGT. Trimming removed 1 base from V and 5 bases from J; junction bases left unmatched: 10. This CDR3 region has 16 residues. CDR3 protein: CASSEVVTRTGNEQYF. The CDR3 DNA follows: TGTGCCAGCAGTGAAGTTGTTACAAGGACAGGGAACGAGCAGTACTTC.

Ten or more counts support this clonotype. The chain employs TRBV6-2 or TRBV6-3 and TRBJ2-2, with 10 bases identical to TRBD1. After removal of 8 bases from V and 4 bases from J, the junction contained 4 bases not matched to a gene. This CDR3 spans 14 amino acids. Germline V CDR1 and CDR2: MNHEY, SVGEGT. CDR3 nucleotide sequence: TGTGCCAGCCAGGGACAGGGGTCCACCGGGGAGCTGTTTTTT. As protein: CASQGQGSTGELFF.

This clonotype came up many times. The chain employs TRBV28 and TRBJ2-7, with TRBD1 as a possible D gene (5 bases). The ends were cut back, 5 bases at V and 0 bases at J, with 17 bases in the middle. The CDR3 runs 16 residues. Per the germline V gene, CDR1 is MDHEN and CDR2 is SYDVKM. The CDR3 protein is CASSPMTVRNSYEQYF. CDR3 coding DNA: TGTGCCAGCAGTCCTATGACAGTAAGAAACTCCTACGAGCAGTACTTC. Together with reference TRBV28 and TRBJ2-7, the CDR3 gives the full variable domain: DVKVTQSSRYLVKRTGEKVFLECVQDMDHENMFWYRQDPGLGLRLIYFSYDVKMKEKGDIPEGYSVSREKKERFSLILESASTNQTSMYLCASSPMTVRNSYEQYFGPGTRLTVT.

This clonotype has ten or more counts. V gene TRBV6-2 or TRBV6-3 combines with J gene TRBJ2-6; 8 bases map to TRBD1. Germline V gene lookup returns CDR1 MNHEY and CDR2 SVGEGT. Trimming cost V 2 bases and J 4 bases; bases outside gene matches: 4. The CDR3 totals 16 residues. The CDR3 reads CASSYRRQGGANVLTF. The CDR3 region has the DNA TGTGCCAGCAGTTACCGTCGACAGGGGGGGGCCAACGTCCTGACTTTC.

This clonotype was picked up many times. This CDR3 reads CASSSTGGITEAFF. CDR3 sequence (DNA): TGTGCCAGCAGTTCTACAGGGGGGATTACTGAAGCTTTCTTT. The J gene is TRBJ1-1, the V gene TRBV6-5; 8 positions match TRBD1. The germline V gene has CDR1 MNHEY and CDR2 SVGAGI. This CDR3 is built from 14 residues. The trim removed 4 bases at V and 5 bases at J, leaving 6 bases unmatched.

This clonotype was detected ten times or more. CDR3 sequence: CSATQQGAKGYTF. DNA for the CDR3: TGCAGTGCTACACAGCAGGGGGCAAAAGGCTACACCTTC. This chain connects TRBV20-1 to TRBJ1-2; 8 bases line up with TRBD1. J lost 8 bases, V lost 4 bases, and 9 bases had no gene match. The germline CDR1 and CDR2 sequences are DFQATT and SNEGSKA (reference sequence). This CDR3 has 13 residues.

This clonotype showed up many times. This chain joins TRBV4-1 and TRBJ1-6; no clear D gene. Trimming shortened V by 1 base and J by 11 bases, and 15 bases separated the two germline ends. The CDR3 extends over 15 amino acids. Germline assignment: CDR1 MGHRA and CDR2 YSYEKL. The CDR3 loop is CASSQVMRDRAPLHF. For the CDR3, the DNA is TGCGCCAGCAGCCAAGTGATGAGGGATCGAGCACCCCTCCACTTT.

There are many counts of this clonotype. The chain links TRBV19 to TRBJ1-5, with 8 bases matching TRBD1. This CDR3 contains 18 residues. Trimming cost V 3 bases and J 6 bases; bases outside gene matches: 16. The germline CDR1 and CDR2 sequences are LNHDA and SQIVND (reference sequence). CDR3 sequence reads: CASSIEAARTGLGQPQHF. Here the CDR3 DNA reads TGTGCCAGTAGTATCGAAGCGGCCCGGACAGGGTTAGGTCAGCCCCAGCATTTT. Supplemented by reference TRBV19 and TRBJ1-5, the full variable domain reads DGGITQSPKYLFRKEGQNVTLSCEQNLNHDAMYWYRQDPGQGLRLIYYSQIVNDFQKGDIAEGYSVSREKKESFPLTVTSAQKNPTAFYLCASSIEAARTGLGQPQHFGDGTRLSIL.

This clonotype was observed at least ten times. The chain couples TRBV20-1 to TRBJ1-1; weak D call: TRBD1 (6 bases). Germline V gene lookup returns CDR1 DFQATT and CDR2 SNEGSKA (reference sequence). The CDR3 is 15 amino acids. Trimming left V 4 bases short and J 0 bases short, with 15 bases between. The CDR3 DNA follows: TGCAGTGCTATAAGGGACACCCGTATGAACACTGAAGCTTTCTTT. Its translation: CSAIRDTRMNTEAFF.

This clonotype was detected many times. CDR3 nucleotide sequence: TGTGCCAGCAGTAACCCTGGACTAGCGGGGGGTCGAGAGACCCAGTACTTC. It codes for CASSNPGLAGGRETQYF. J is TRBJ2-5 and V is TRBV6-5, with TRBD2 matching 14 bases. There are 17 residues in the CDR3. From germline, CDR1 is MNHEY and CDR2 SVGAGI. With V trimmed by 5 bases and J by 4 bases, 9 bases remained unmatched.

This clonotype has at least ten counts. The genes are TRBV6-2 or TRBV6-3 and TRBJ1-5; the D gene is possibly TRBD1 (5 bases). V gave up 0 bases and J gave up 9 bases, with 18 bases separating them. The CDR3 length is 16 residues. In germline, CDR1 is MNHEY, CDR2 SVGEGT. In nucleotides, the CDR3 is TGTGCCAGCAGTTACTCGCGGAAGGGGCGCCAGAGGCCCCAGCATTTT. This codes for CASSYSRKGRQRPQHF.

In its sample, this clonotype was seen a few times. The gene calls are TRBV18 and TRBJ2-7, with a tentative D call TRBD1 (6 bases). V lost 8 bases to trimming and J lost 2 bases, with 16 bases between them. CDR3 size: 14 residues. Germline V gene data show CDR1 as KGHSH and CDR2 as LQKENI. CDR3 bases: TGTGCCAGCACCCCGCTTCCAGGGGCCTACGAGCAGTACTTC. Its protein product is CASTPLPGAYEQYF.

This clonotype was recorded many times. The rearrangement joins TRBV29-1 to TRBJ1-5; a possible D gene is TRBD1 (6 bases). V lost 8 bases and J 4 bases, leaving 15 bases between the germline ends. Germline loops: CDR1 SQVTM, CDR2 ANQGSEA. This CDR3 is built from 13 residues. The CDR3 region has the DNA TGCAGCTACCGGCAGGGGAGTAATCAGCCCCAGCATTTT. Protein: CSYRQGSNQPQHF.

With regard to this clonotype: A much larger clone lies a single base off, so this may be a read error. The final CDR3 position lacks the conserved phenylalanine or tryptophan, pointing to a likely read error. CDR3 protein: CASSEPDAGYTL. CDR3 nucleotide sequence: TGTGCCAGCAGTGAACCAGACGCCGGCTACACCCTC. The rearrangement joins TRBV25-1 to TRBJ1-2; no clear D gene. Germline loops: CDR1 MGHDK, CDR2 SYGVNS. V lost 2 bases, J lost 8 bases, and 9 bases lay in between. The CDR3 totals 12 residues.

This clonotype has at least ten counts. This chain joins TRBV2 and TRBJ1-1; TRBD1 agrees at 7 bases. Looked up from germline, CDR1 is SNHLY and CDR2 is FYNNEI. V trimming: 6 bases; J trimming: 6 bases; junction bases outside the gene matches: 10. CDR3 size: 14 residues. The CDR3 nucleotides are TGTGCCAGCAGGCCCCTAGGGGGGACAGCTGAAGCTTTCTTT. It encodes CASRPLGGTAEAFF.

This clonotype came up many times. The CDR3 DNA reads as TGTGCCAGCAGTTTTCATCCTTTAGCGGGGGGATCAACCTACGAGCAGTACTTC. Amino acids: CASSFHPLAGGSTYEQYF. The chain links TRBV28 to TRBJ2-7; 10 positions agree with TRBD2. J gave up 2 bases and V 3 bases, and 13 bases lay outside the gene matches. CDR3 size: 18 residues. Germline V gives CDR1 MDHEN, CDR2 SYDVKM.

Worth noting for this clonotype: An end of the junction does not agree with germline; a read error may underlie this. V gene TRBV2 combines with J gene TRBJ2-1, with D uncertain. The CDR3 covers 11 residues. CDR1 and CDR2 (germline): SNHLY, FYNNEI. The CDR3 spells CASSGEDEKFF. Here the CDR3 DNA reads TGTGCCAGCAGTGGTGAGGATGAGAAGTTCTTC.

This chain links TRBV4-1 with TRBJ1-3; D gene ambiguous. The CDR3 is made up of 12 amino acids. Germline assignment: CDR1 MGHRA and CDR2 YSYEKL. The ends were cut back, 2 bases at V and 4 bases at J, with 3 bases in the middle. The CDR3 DNA is TGCGCCAGCAGCCAATTCGGAAACACCATATATTTT. Its protein is CASSQFGNTIYF.

This clonotype was found many times. The V gene is TRBV12-3 or TRBV12-4, the J gene TRBJ1-1, with a weak D call TRBD1 (5 bases). The CDR3 runs 19 residues. V lost 1 base, J lost 2 bases, and 23 bases lay in between. The CDR3 DNA follows: TGTGCCAGCAGTTTAGGCCTCGGGACTCAAGGTTTGCTAAACACTGAAGCTTTCTTT. This sequence encodes CASSLGLGTQGLLNTEAFF.

There are many counts of this clonotype. This sequence joins TRBV19 and TRBJ1-5, with 9 bases lining up with TRBD1. The CDR3 sequence is 16 residues long. The germline V gene encodes CDR1 LNHDA and CDR2 SQIVND (reference sequence). V shed 7 bases and J 1 base; nucleotides not matched to a gene: 8. CDR3 DNA sequence: TGTGCCAGTACCCCACAGGGGGCGCGAAGCAATCAGCCCCAGCATTTT. This encodes CASTPQGARSNQPQHF.